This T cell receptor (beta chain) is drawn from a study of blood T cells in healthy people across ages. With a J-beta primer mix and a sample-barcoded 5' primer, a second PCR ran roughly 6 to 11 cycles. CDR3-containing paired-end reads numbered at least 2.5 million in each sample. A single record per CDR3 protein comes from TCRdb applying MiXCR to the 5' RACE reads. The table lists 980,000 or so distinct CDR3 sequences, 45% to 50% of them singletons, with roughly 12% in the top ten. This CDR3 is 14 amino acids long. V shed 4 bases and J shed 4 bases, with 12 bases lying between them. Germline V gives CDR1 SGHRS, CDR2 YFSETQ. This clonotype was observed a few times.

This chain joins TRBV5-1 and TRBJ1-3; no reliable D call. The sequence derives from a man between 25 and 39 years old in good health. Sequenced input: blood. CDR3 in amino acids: CASSQGSTGNTIYF. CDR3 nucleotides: TGCGCCAGCAGCCAAGGATCTACAGGAAACACCATATATTTT.